These 10 T cell receptor beta chains were sequenced from one sample in a study of blood T cell repertoires in COVID-19. This table comes from immunoSEQ multiplex PCR, and its TCRdb copy is limited to in-frame clones, with some not included. The data show some 410,000 clones, 88% seen once. The sequenced sample was PBMCs or T cells enriched from blood (not recorded which). These TCRs come from a woman aged 25 to 39 with acute COVID-19.

The CDR3 loop reads CASSQGTGGEKLFF. In nucleotides, the CDR3 is TGCGCCAGCAGCCAAGGAACAGGGGGCGAAAAACTGTTTTTT. This chain joins TRBV4-1 and TRBJ1-4; 9 bases are a match to TRBD1. Germline assignment: CDR1 MGHRA and CDR2 YSYEKL. The CDR3 totals 14 residues. The V and J ends lost 1 base and 8 bases, in that order; junction bases with no gene match: 2.

This clone was observed once. This sequence joins TRBV2 and TRBJ2-1, with no clear D. Trimming stripped 6 bases from V and 9 bases from J, with 9 bases between. This CDR3 region has 11 residues. Per germline, CDR1 SNHLY and CDR2 FYNNEI. CDR3 sequence: CASRLSGEQFF. CDR3 nucleotides: TGTGCCAGCAGGCTAAGTGGTGAGCAGTTCTTC.

CDR3 coding DNA: TGTGCCAGCAGCCATCGGGACTTCACAGATACGCAGTATTTT. Its translation is CASSHRDFTDTQYF. The chain employs TRBV7-3 and TRBJ2-3; D perhaps matches TRBD2 (6 bases). The CDR3 is made up of 14 amino acids. Deletions cut 5 bases from V and 2 bases from J, with 11 bases between. CDR1 and CDR2 (germline): SGHTA, FQGTGA.

This sequence joins TRBV3-1 (or the pseudogene TRBV3-2) and TRBJ2-5, with 7 bases aligning to TRBD2. This CDR3 has 13 amino acids. V gave up 3 bases and J gave up 4 bases; unmatched junction bases: 2. Per germline, CDR1 LGHDT and CDR2 YNNKEL (reference sequence). The CDR3 coding sequence is TGTGCCAGCAGCCAGGGGGGGGTAGAGACCCAGTACTTC. This codes for CASSQGGVETQYF.

J is TRBJ1-2 and V is TRBV5-8; D is uncertain. Trimming shortened V by 0 bases and J by 0 bases, and 15 bases separated the two germline ends. The CDR3 loop spans 17 amino acids. Germline CDR1 reads SGHTS; CDR2 reads YDEGEE. The CDR3 protein is CASSLVMVRSANYGYTF. The CDR3 nucleotides are TGTGCCAGCAGCTTGGTTATGGTCCGATCAGCTAACTATGGCTACACCTTC.

The genes are TRBV24-1 and TRBJ1-5; 7 nucleotides match TRBD1. Per the germline V gene, CDR1 is KGHDR and CDR2 is SFDVKD. CDR3 size: 15 residues. The V and J ends lost 5 bases and 3 bases, in that order; junction bases with no gene match: 6. CDR3 DNA: TGTGCCACCAGTGGTCCCGGGACAGACAATCAGCCCCAGCATTTT. Translated: CATSGPGTDNQPQHF.

The chain employs TRBV19 and TRBJ2-3; D gene uncertain. The V gene's germline CDR1 is LNHDA and CDR2 SQIVND (reference sequence). The CDR3 is 14 amino acids. Trimming pared 6 bases from V and 0 bases from J, leaving 10 bases between. In DNA, the CDR3 is TGTGCCAGTAGCATAATCTCTAGCACAGATACGCAGTATTTT. Translating gives CASSIISSTDTQYF.

The gene calls are TRBV24-1 and TRBJ2-3; 12 bases agree with TRBD2. CDR1 KGHDR and CDR2 SFDVKD come from the germline V gene. This CDR3 has 16 amino acids. V lost 3 bases and J lost 2; bases outside the gene matches: 2. The CDR3 coding sequence is TGTGCCACCAGTGATGGGACTAGCGGGTACACAGATACGCAGTATTTT. This codes for CATSDGTSGYTDTQYF.

The V gene is TRBV5-6, the J gene TRBJ1-6, with 9 nucleotides matching TRBD1. The trim removed 4 bases at V and 5 bases at J, leaving 7 bases unmatched. This CDR3 comprises 16 residues. Germline V lookup: CDR1 SGHDT, CDR2 YYEEEE. The DNA of the CDR3 is TGTGCCAGCAGCATCCGGGACAGGGCGAATAATTCACCCCTCCACTTT. It specifies CASSIRDRANNSPLHF.

The chain joins TRBV7-9 to TRBJ2-2; D is possibly TRBD1 (6 bases). V lost 8 bases to trimming and J lost 2 bases, with 24 bases between them. Germline assignment: CDR1 SEHNR and CDR2 FQNEAQ (reference sequence). This CDR3 contains 18 residues. In DNA form, the CDR3 reads TGTGCCAGCGGCCAATCTCAGGGGCTAACACTAAACACCGGGGAGCTGTTTTTT. It yields the protein CASGQSQGLTLNTGELFF.